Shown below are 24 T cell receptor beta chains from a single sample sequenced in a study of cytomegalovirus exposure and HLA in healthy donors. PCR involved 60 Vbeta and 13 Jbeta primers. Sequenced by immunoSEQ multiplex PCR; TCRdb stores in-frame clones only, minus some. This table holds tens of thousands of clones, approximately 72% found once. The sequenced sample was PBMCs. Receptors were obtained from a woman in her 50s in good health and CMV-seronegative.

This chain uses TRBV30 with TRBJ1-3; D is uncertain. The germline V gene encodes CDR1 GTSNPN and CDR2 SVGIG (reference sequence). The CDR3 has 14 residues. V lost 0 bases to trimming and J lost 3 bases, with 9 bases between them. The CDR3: CAWSVASIGNTIYF. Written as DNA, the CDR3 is TGTGCCTGGAGTGTAGCCTCCATTGGAAACACCATATATTTT.

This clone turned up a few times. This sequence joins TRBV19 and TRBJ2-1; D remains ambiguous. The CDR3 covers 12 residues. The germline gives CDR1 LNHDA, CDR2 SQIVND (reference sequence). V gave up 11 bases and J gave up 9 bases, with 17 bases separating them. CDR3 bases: TGTGCCTCCACATCAGGAACGGCTGAGCAGTTCTTC. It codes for CASTSGTAEQFF.

Written as DNA, the CDR3 is TGTGCCAGCAGCCAAATAGACAGGGGACTGAACACTGAAGCTTTCTTT. Its protein is CASSQIDRGLNTEAFF. The J gene is TRBJ1-1, the V gene TRBV4-2, with 8 bases matching TRBD1. Germline CDR1 reads LGHNA; CDR2 reads YNFKEQ. The ends lost 2 bases at V and 0 bases at J; junction bases unmatched: 5. CDR3 length equals 16 residues.

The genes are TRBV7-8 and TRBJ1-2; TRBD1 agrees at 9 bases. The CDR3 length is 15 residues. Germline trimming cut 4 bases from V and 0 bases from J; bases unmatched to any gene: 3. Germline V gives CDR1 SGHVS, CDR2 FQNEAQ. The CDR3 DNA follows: TGTGCCAGCAGCTATGGGACAGGGACTAACTATGGCTACACCTTC. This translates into CASSYGTGTNYGYTF.

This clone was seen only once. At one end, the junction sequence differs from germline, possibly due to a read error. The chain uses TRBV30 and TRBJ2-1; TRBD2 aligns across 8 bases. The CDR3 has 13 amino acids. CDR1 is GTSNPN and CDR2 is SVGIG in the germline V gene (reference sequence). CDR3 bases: TGCGGAACCGGGACTAGGGGGAATAGTGAGCAGTTCTTC. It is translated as CGTGTRGNSEQFF.

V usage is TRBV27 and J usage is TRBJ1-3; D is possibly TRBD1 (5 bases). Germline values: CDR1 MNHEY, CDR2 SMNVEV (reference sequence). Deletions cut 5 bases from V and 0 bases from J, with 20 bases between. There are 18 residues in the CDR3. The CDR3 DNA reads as TGTGCCAGCAGTCGGGGGGGAGCAGGGCCACACTCTGGAAACACCATATATTTT. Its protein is CASSRGGAGPHSGNTIYF.

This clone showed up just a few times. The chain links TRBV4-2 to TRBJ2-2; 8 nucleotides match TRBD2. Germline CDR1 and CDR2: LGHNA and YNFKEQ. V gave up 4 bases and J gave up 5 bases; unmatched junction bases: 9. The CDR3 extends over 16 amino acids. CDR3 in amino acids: CASSPYPGLGTGELFF. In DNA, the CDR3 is TGTGCCAGCAGCCCGTACCCGGGACTAGGGACCGGGGAGCTGTTTTTT.

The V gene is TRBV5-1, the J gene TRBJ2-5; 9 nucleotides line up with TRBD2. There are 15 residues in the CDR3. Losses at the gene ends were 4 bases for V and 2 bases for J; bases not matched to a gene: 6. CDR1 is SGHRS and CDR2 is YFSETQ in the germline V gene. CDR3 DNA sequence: TGCGCCAGCAGCGCCGGGACTAGCCTACAAGAGACCCAGTACTTC. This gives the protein CASSAGTSLQETQYF.

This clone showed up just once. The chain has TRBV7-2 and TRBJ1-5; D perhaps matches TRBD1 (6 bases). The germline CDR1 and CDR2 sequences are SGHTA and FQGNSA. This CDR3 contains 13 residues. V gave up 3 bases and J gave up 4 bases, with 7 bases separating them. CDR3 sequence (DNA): TGTGCCAGCAGCTTTCAGGGGAATCAGCCCCAGCATTTT. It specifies CASSFQGNQPQHF.

Here the CDR3 DNA reads TGCGCCAGCAGCCAATCGACAGGGGAGAGTTACGAGCAGTACTTC. It yields the protein CASSQSTGESYEQYF. This chain links TRBV4-3 with TRBJ2-7; the match to TRBD1 covers 8 bases. The CDR3 consists of 15 residues. Germline assignment: CDR1 LGHNA and CDR2 YSLEER. Losses at the gene ends were 2 bases for V and 4 bases for J; bases not matched to a gene: 7.

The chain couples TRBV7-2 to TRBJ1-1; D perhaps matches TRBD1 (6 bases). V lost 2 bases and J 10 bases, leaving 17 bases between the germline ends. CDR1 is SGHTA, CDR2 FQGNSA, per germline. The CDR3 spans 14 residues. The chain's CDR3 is CASSLQGDRPLAFF. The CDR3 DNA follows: TGTGCCAGCAGCTTACAGGGAGACAGGCCGTTAGCTTTCTTT.

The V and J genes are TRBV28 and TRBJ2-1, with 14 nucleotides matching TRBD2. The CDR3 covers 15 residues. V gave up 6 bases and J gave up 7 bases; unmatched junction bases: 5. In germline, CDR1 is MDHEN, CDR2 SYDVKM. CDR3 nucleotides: TGTGCCAGCAGGCGGGGGACTAGCGGGGGAAATGAGCAGTTCTTC. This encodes CASRRGTSGGNEQFF.

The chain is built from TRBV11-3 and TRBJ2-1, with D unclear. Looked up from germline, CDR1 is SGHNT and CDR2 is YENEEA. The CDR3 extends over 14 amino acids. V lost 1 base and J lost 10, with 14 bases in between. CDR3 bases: TGTGCCAGCAGCTTAGGCCCCGGAGCCCCCGAGCAGTTCTTC. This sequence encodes CASSLGPGAPEQFF.

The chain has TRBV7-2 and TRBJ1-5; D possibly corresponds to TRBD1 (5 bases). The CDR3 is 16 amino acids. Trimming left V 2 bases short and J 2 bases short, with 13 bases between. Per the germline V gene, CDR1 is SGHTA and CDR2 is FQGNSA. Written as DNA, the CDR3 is TGTGCCAGCAGCTTATCCGGGGGATCGGGCAATCAGCCCCAGCATTTT. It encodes CASSLSGGSGNQPQHF.

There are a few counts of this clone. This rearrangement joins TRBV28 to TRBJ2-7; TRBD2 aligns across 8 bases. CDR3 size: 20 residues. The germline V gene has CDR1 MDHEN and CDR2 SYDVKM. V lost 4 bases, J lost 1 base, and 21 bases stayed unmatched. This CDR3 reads CASSSSISGIHGRRSYEQYF. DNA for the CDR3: TGTGCCAGCAGTTCGTCTATTAGCGGGATACACGGGAGGAGGTCCTACGAGCAGTACTTC.

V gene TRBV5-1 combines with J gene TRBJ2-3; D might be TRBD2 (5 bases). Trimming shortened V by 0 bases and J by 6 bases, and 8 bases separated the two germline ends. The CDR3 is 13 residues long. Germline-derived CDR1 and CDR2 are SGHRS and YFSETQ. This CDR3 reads CASSLGWEDTQYF. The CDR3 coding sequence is TGCGCCAGCAGCTTGGGCTGGGAGGATACGCAGTATTTT.

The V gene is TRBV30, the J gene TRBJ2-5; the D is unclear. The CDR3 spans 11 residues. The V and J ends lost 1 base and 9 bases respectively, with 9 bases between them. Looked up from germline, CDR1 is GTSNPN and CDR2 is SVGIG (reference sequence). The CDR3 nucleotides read TGTGCCTGGAGTGACATCGCAGCCCAGTACTTC. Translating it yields CAWSDIAAQYF.

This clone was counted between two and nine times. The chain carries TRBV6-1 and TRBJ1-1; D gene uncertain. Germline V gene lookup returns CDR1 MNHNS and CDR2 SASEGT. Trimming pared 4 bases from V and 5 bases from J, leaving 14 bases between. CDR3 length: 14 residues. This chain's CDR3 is CASSGQMEATEAFF. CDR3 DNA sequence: TGTGCCAGCAGTGGGCAGATGGAGGCGACTGAAGCTTTCTTT.

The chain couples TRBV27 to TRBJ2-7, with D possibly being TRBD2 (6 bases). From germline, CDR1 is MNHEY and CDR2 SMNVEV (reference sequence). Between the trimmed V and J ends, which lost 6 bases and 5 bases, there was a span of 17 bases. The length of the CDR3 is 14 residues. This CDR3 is CASRSRGGGNEQYF. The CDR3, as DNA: TGTGCCAGCAGATCGCGGGGAGGCGGCAACGAGCAGTACTTC.

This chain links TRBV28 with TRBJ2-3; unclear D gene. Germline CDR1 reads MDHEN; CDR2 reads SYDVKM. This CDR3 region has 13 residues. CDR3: CVSRDSSTDTQYF. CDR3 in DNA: TGTGTCTCGAGAGACTCTAGCACAGATACGCAGTATTTT. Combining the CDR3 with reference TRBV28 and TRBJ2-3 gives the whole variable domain DVKVTQSSRYLVKRTGEKVFLECVQDMDHENMFWYRQDPGLGLRLIYFSYDVKMKEKGDIPEGYSVSREKKERFSLILESASTNQTSMYLCVSRDSSTDTQYFGPGTRLTVL.

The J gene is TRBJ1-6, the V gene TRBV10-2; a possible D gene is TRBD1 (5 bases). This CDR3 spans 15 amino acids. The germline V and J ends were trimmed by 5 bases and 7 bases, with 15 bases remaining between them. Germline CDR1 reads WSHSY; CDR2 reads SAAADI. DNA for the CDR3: TGCGCCAGCAGTCACCAGCCTGGGGGGAATTCACCCCTCCACTTT. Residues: CASSHQPGGNSPLHF.

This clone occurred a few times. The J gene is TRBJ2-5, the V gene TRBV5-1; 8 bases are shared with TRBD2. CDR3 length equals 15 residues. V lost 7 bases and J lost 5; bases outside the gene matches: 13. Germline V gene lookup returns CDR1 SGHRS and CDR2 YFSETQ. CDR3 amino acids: CASGLAGGLGETQYF. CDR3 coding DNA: TGCGCCAGCGGTTTGGCGGGGGGACTAGGGGAGACCCAGTACTTC. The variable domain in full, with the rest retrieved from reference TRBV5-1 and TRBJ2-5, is KAGVTQTPRYLIKTRGQQVTLSCSPISGHRSVSWYQQTPGQGLQFLFEYFSETQRNKGNFPGRFSGRQFSNSRSEMNVSTLELGDSALYLCASGLAGGLGETQYFGPGTRLLVL.

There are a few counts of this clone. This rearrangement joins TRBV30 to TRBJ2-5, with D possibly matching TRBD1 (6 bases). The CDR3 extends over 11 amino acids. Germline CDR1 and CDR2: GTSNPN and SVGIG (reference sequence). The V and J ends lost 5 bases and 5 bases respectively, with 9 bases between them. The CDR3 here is CAWQGIETQYF. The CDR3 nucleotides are TGTGCCTGGCAGGGGATTGAGACCCAGTACTTC.

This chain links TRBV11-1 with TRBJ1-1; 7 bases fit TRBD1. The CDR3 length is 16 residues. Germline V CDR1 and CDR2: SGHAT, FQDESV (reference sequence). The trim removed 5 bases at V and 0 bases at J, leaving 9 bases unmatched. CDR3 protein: CASSKGQLDMNTEAFF. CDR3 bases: TGTGCCAGCAGCAAGGGACAGCTTGATATGAACACTGAAGCTTTCTTT.